The rows below give T cell receptor beta chains drawn from one sample of a study of blood T cell repertoires in COVID-19. Libraries were prepared by immunoSEQ multiplex PCR; TCRdb keeps only in-frame clonotypes and omits some of them. The sample gives a few hundred thousand clones, over 75% of which show up once; roughly 2.3% is in the top ten. The sequencing input was PBMCs or T cells enriched from blood (not recorded which). All receptors derive from a man aged 25 to 40 who had recovered from COVID-19. The CDR3 runs from the conserved cysteine through the conserved F or W. Fields, in order: J gene, CDR3 length, V gene, clone size, D gene, CDR3 DNA, CDR3 protein. The D gene is left open where the match is weak. The listing skips clone size in some rows; elsewhere it reads once, few, many or a size class.

j_gene: TRBJ2-7
len: 14
v_gene: TRBV10-3
abundance: -
d_gene: TRBD1
CDR3nt: TGTGCCATCAGGACCGGGACAGGGGGCTACGAGCAGTACTTC
CDR3aa: CAIRTGTGGYEQYF

j_gene: TRBJ2-1
len: 15
v_gene: TRBV5-1
abundance: once
d_gene: TRBD2
CDR3nt: TGCGCCAGCAGCCTCCCTAGCGGGGGGGCCACCGAGCAGTTCTTC
CDR3aa: CASSLPSGGATEQFF

j_gene: TRBJ1-2
len: 13
v_gene: TRBV12-3/TRBV12-4
abundance: -
d_gene: -
CDR3nt: TGTGCCAGCAGTTGGGAGGGGAACTATGGCTACACCTTC
CDR3aa: CASSWEGNYGYTF

j_gene: TRBJ1-3
len: 14
v_gene: TRBV5-1
abundance: -
d_gene: -
CDR3nt: TGCGCCAGCAGCGCCGGACAGACTGGAAACACCATATATTTT
CDR3aa: CASSAGQTGNTIYF

j_gene: TRBJ1-1
len: 12
v_gene: TRBV29-1
abundance: -
d_gene: -
CDR3nt: TGCAGCGGAGCTGGACACAACACTGAAGCTTTCTTT
CDR3aa: CSGAGHNTEAFF

j_gene: TRBJ2-7
len: 16
v_gene: TRBV19
abundance: -
d_gene: TRBD1
CDR3nt: TGTGCCAGTAGTGCCCAAGGACAGGGGGCAGGAAAAGAGCAGTACTTC
CDR3aa: CASSAQGQGAGKEQYF

j_gene: TRBJ2-3
len: 14
v_gene: TRBV6-4
abundance: -
d_gene: TRBD2
CDR3nt: TGTGCCAGCTCGAGCGGGGCTAGCACAGATACGCAGTATTTT
CDR3aa: CASSSGASTDTQYF

j_gene: TRBJ1-2
len: 13
v_gene: TRBV2
abundance: once
d_gene: -
CDR3nt: TGTGCCAGCAGTGTTGAGTCAGGGAGGGGCTACACCTTC
CDR3aa: CASSVESGRGYTF

j_gene: TRBJ1-6
len: 17
v_gene: TRBV15
abundance: -
d_gene: -
CDR3nt: TGTGCCACCAGCAGCACCCTAGGACAGCTAACCAATTCACCCCTCCACTTT
CDR3aa: CATSSTLGQLTNSPLHF

j_gene: TRBJ2-3
len: 18
v_gene: TRBV21-1
abundance: -
d_gene: -
CDR3nt: TGTGCCAGCAGTGGACAAGGGGGACTAGTGGGGCAATTGGATACGCAGTATTTT
CDR3aa: CASSGQGGLVGQLDTQYF

j_gene: TRBJ1-1
len: 15
v_gene: TRBV4-3
abundance: -
d_gene: TRBD1
CDR3nt: TGCGCCAGCAGCCAACGACAGGGTACGAACACTGAAGCTTTCTTT
CDR3aa: CASSQRQGTNTEAFF

j_gene: TRBJ2-1
len: 14
v_gene: TRBV9
abundance: once
d_gene: -
CDR3nt: TGTGCCAGCAGCGAGAGTCCCACCCACAATGAGCAGTTCTTC
CDR3aa: CASSESPTHNEQFF

j_gene: TRBJ2-5
len: 15
v_gene: TRBV11-2
abundance: -
d_gene: -
CDR3nt: TGTGCCAGCAGCTTAGGTGGGAGGCTGAGGGAGACCCAGTACTTC
CDR3aa: CASSLGGRLRETQYF

j_gene: TRBJ1-2
len: 14
v_gene: TRBV10-3
abundance: -
d_gene: TRBD1
CDR3nt: TGTGCCATCAGGGGGCCGGGACAGGGGAAAGGCTACACCTTC
CDR3aa: CAIRGPGQGKGYTF

j_gene: TRBJ1-2
len: 14
v_gene: TRBV3-1/TRBV3-2
abundance: -
d_gene: TRBD1
CDR3nt: TGTGCCAGCAGCCAAGTGGGACAGGGTGATGGCTACACCTTC
CDR3aa: CASSQVGQGDGYTF

j_gene: TRBJ2-2
len: 17
v_gene: TRBV15
abundance: -
d_gene: -
CDR3nt: TGTGCCACCAGCAGAGTTAACAGGGTCTTTGACACCGGGGAGCTGTTTTTT
CDR3aa: CATSRVNRVFDTGELFF

j_gene: TRBJ1-4
len: 15
v_gene: TRBV14
abundance: few
d_gene: -
CDR3nt: TGTGCCAGCAGCCAAGTTGGCAGAGGAAGGGAAAAACTGTTTTTT
CDR3aa: CASSQVGRGREKLFF

j_gene: TRBJ1-3
len: 17
v_gene: TRBV19
abundance: -
d_gene: -
CDR3nt: TGTGCCAGTAGTATAGATGATCGAGGGCTATCTGGAAACACCATATATTTT
CDR3aa: CASSIDDRGLSGNTIYF

j_gene: TRBJ2-3
len: 16
v_gene: TRBV9
abundance: -
d_gene: TRBD1
CDR3nt: TGTGCCAGCAGCGGGCAGGGGGCTTTGAGCACAGATACGCAGTATTTT
CDR3aa: CASSGQGALSTDTQYF

j_gene: TRBJ2-7
len: 18
v_gene: TRBV4-1
abundance: -
d_gene: TRBD1
CDR3nt: TGCGCCAGCAGCTTAATAATTAACCGGGACAGGGGCCGTTACGAGCAGTACTTC
CDR3aa: CASSLIINRDRGRYEQYF

j_gene: TRBJ2-1
len: 17
v_gene: TRBV7-9
abundance: -
d_gene: -
CDR3nt: TGTGCCAGCATCCACCCCTCCAGGGGTACCTCCTACAATGAGCAGTTCTTC
CDR3aa: CASIHPSRGTSYNEQFF

j_gene: TRBJ1-6
len: 16
v_gene: TRBV25-1
abundance: -
d_gene: TRBD1
CDR3nt: TGTGCCAGCAGTGCATTAGACAGGGGCGGCAATTCACCCCTCCACTTT
CDR3aa: CASSALDRGGNSPLHF

j_gene: TRBJ1-1
len: 15
v_gene: TRBV2
abundance: -
d_gene: -
CDR3nt: TGTGCCAGCAGCAGGGGTTCGGGTAGAGGGACTGAAGCTTTCTTT
CDR3aa: CASSRGSGRGTEAFF

j_gene: TRBJ2-3
len: 16
v_gene: TRBV13
abundance: -
d_gene: TRBD1
CDR3nt: TGTGCCAGCAGCCCAAGGACAGGCAGTGTCACAGATACGCAGTATTTT
CDR3aa: CASSPRTGSVTDTQYF

j_gene: TRBJ1-2
len: 12
v_gene: TRBV24-1
abundance: -
d_gene: TRBD1
CDR3nt: TGTGCCACCAGTACAGGGGTTGGCGGCTACACCTTC
CDR3aa: CATSTGVGGYTF

j_gene: TRBJ1-2
len: 15
v_gene: TRBV10-3
abundance: -
d_gene: -
CDR3nt: TGTGCCATCAGTGAGCAGGACAGCCGCTCCTATGGCTACACCTTC
CDR3aa: CAISEQDSRSYGYTF

j_gene: TRBJ2-7
len: 16
v_gene: TRBV1
abundance: -
d_gene: -
CDR3nt: TGCACCAGCAGCCAGGATCCCGTAGCGGTAATATACGAGCAGTACTTC
CDR3aa: CTSSQDPVAVIYEQYF

j_gene: TRBJ2-5
len: 17
v_gene: TRBV3-1/TRBV3-2
abundance: -
d_gene: -
CDR3nt: TGTGCCAGCAGCCAAGATTGGCAGGGCGGTCGGCAAGAGACCCAGTACTTC
CDR3aa: CASSQDWQGGRQETQYF

j_gene: TRBJ1-1
len: 13
v_gene: TRBV11-2
abundance: -
d_gene: -
CDR3nt: TGTGCCAGCAGCTGGAACAGGGAGACTGAAGCTTTCTTT
CDR3aa: CASSWNRETEAFF

j_gene: TRBJ1-3
len: 17
v_gene: TRBV4-3
abundance: -
d_gene: -
CDR3nt: TGCGCCAGCAGCCAACACGGAGTAGGGGAAGGGGCAAACACCATATATTTT
CDR3aa: CASSQHGVGEGANTIYF

j_gene: TRBJ2-5
len: 12
v_gene: TRBV3-1/TRBV3-2
abundance: -
d_gene: -
CDR3nt: TGTGCCAGCAGCCAAGTCGGAGAGACCCAGTACTTC
CDR3aa: CASSQVGETQYF

j_gene: TRBJ2-2
len: 12
v_gene: TRBV18
abundance: -
d_gene: -
CDR3nt: TGTGCCAGCTCACACAGCACCGGGGAGCTGTTTTTT
CDR3aa: CASSHSTGELFF

j_gene: TRBJ2-1
len: 16
v_gene: TRBV6-1
abundance: -
d_gene: TRBD2
CDR3nt: TGTGCCAGCAGTGGATTCGGGGGGAGCTCCTACAATGAGCAGTTCTTC
CDR3aa: CASSGFGGSSYNEQFF

j_gene: TRBJ2-3
len: 15
v_gene: TRBV15
abundance: -
d_gene: -
CDR3nt: TGTGCCACCAGCAGAATCCAGGCTCTCACAGATACGCAGTATTTT
CDR3aa: CATSRIQALTDTQYF

j_gene: TRBJ1-1
len: 14
v_gene: TRBV6-5
abundance: few
d_gene: -
CDR3nt: TGTGCCAGCCCGGTGGGGACACCGAACACTGAAGCTTTCTTT
CDR3aa: CASPVGTPNTEAFF

j_gene: TRBJ1-1
len: 15
v_gene: TRBV5-1
abundance: once
d_gene: -
CDR3nt: TGCGCCAGCAGCTTGGATTCAGGGGTTGGCACTGAAGCTTTCTTT
CDR3aa: CASSLDSGVGTEAFF

j_gene: TRBJ2-7
len: 14
v_gene: TRBV5-1
abundance: -
d_gene: -
CDR3nt: TGCGCCAGCAGCTTTACCGGGACACACTACGAGCAGTACTTC
CDR3aa: CASSFTGTHYEQYF

j_gene: TRBJ1-1
len: 15
v_gene: TRBV7-9
abundance: -
d_gene: -
CDR3nt: TGTGCCAGCAGCTTAGAGAGGGTAAGGAACACTGAAGCTTTCTTT
CDR3aa: CASSLERVRNTEAFF

j_gene: TRBJ1-2
len: 15
v_gene: TRBV7-2
abundance: -
d_gene: -
CDR3nt: TGTGCCAGCAGCTTTATGGGGAGGGGACCCTATGGCTACACCTTC
CDR3aa: CASSFMGRGPYGYTF

j_gene: TRBJ1-1
len: 14
v_gene: TRBV18
abundance: -
d_gene: -
CDR3nt: TGTGCCAGCTCACCAGAGGCGATGAACACTGAAGCTTTCTTT
CDR3aa: CASSPEAMNTEAFF

j_gene: TRBJ2-1
len: 17
v_gene: TRBV7-3
abundance: -
d_gene: TRBD2
CDR3nt: TGTGCCAGCAGCTTACCCTCGTCTAGCGGGGTCTACAATGAGCAGTTCTTC
CDR3aa: CASSLPSSSGVYNEQFF

j_gene: TRBJ2-7
len: 15
v_gene: TRBV6-2/TRBV6-3
abundance: -
d_gene: -
CDR3nt: TGTGCCAGCAGTCCCCCTGGGGAGCCCAGACGCGAGCAGTACTTC
CDR3aa: CASSPPGEPRREQYF

j_gene: TRBJ2-3
len: 14
v_gene: TRBV5-1
abundance: -
d_gene: TRBD1
CDR3nt: TGCGCCAGCAGCCAAGGACAGGTGGAAGCCACGCAGTATTTT
CDR3aa: CASSQGQVEATQYF

j_gene: TRBJ1-2
len: 14
v_gene: TRBV13
abundance: -
d_gene: TRBD1
CDR3nt: TGTGCCAGCAGCGGGGGGACAGGGGTATATGGCTACACCTTC
CDR3aa: CASSGGTGVYGYTF